This T cell receptor beta chain derives from a study of blood T cell repertoires in COVID-19. About the research overall: COVID-19 samples, acute and convalescent, were from the United States, Italy and Spain. PBMCs, B-cell-depleted T cells, or T cells provided the cDNA or gDNA that made up the material.

Authors' processing steps: Amplifying reference gene primers gave estimates of nucleated cell counts. Here immunoSEQ multiplex PCR was the method, and the copy in TCRdb shows in-frame clones only, minus some. The D gene and trimming were derived from the DNA, and the V and J assignments and clone size from that table. The sample lists about 110,000 clones, about 90% occurring once. Per germline, CDR1 SGHRS and CDR2 YFSETQ. The CDR3 has 13 residues. V lost 4 bases to trimming and J lost 6 bases, with 13 bases between them. This clonotype was obtained from a human donor in a cohort sampled during active COVID-19. The chain uses TRBV5-1 and TRBJ1-2; TRBD1 might be the D (6 bases). The sample was peripheral blood. In nucleotides, the CDR3 is TGCGCCAGCAGCCGCCTTGGGGGCGATGGCTACACCTTC. Translated, it gives CASSRLGGDGYTF.